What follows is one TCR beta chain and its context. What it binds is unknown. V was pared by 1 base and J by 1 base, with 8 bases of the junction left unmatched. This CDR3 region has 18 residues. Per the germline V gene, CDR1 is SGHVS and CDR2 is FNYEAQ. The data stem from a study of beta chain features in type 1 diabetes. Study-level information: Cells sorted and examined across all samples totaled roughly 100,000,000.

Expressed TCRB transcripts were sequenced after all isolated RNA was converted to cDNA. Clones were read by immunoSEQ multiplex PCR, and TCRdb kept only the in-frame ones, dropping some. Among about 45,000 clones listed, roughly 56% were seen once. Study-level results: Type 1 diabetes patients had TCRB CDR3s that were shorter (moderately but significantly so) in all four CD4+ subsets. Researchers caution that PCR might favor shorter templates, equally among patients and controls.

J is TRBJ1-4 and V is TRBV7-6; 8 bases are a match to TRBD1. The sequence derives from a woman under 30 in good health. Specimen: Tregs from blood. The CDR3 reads CASSLEVTRGRTNEKLFF. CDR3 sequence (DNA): TGTGCCAGCAGCTTAGAGGTCACCAGGGGGCGAACTAATGAAAAACTGTTTTTT.